This TCR beta chain was obtained from a study of identical twins. Trimming shortened V by 5 bases and J by 5 bases, and 15 bases separated the two germline ends. The CDR3 has 14 residues. Per germline, CDR1 SGHTA and CDR2 FQGNSA. This clonotype was recorded a few times. TCRdb passed the 5' RACE reads through MiXCR, listing each CDR3 protein once. Of some 240,000 distinct CDR3 sequences listed, 8% to 11% were seen once; the top ten hold more than 8%. The specimen was memory T cells sorted from blood. The sequence derives from a man aged 45-65 years in good health. The chain has TRBV7-2 and TRBJ1-1; perhaps TRBD1 as D (5 bases). CDR3 sequence: CASSPRQGRTEAFF. Here the CDR3 DNA reads TGTGCCAGCAGCCCCAGGCAGGGAAGAACTGAAGCTTTCTTT.